This TCR beta chain was sequenced in a study of OX40 agonist ivuxolimab in advanced cancers. Study summary: A history of anti-PD-1, anti-PD-L1 or anti-CTLA-4 therapy was acceptable, and around 36% had some.

Sequencing was performed with immunoSEQ multiplex PCR; in TCRdb, only in-frame clones are kept and a portion is missing. The data contain more than 55,000 clones, more than 75% of them singletons. The V gene lost 6 bases and the J gene lost 0 bases, with 17 bases spanning the gap. CDR3 length: 16 residues. Germline loops: CDR1 LNHDA, CDR2 SQIVND (reference sequence). This receptor was obtained from an adult with an advanced solid tumor such as melanoma, head and neck, liver or kidney cancer. The chain employs TRBV19 and TRBJ1-1; no clear D gene. The source was CD4+ or CD8+ T cells sorted from blood, collected in a trial of the OX40 agonist ivuxolimab. The CDR3 reads CASRPLNKLLNTEAFF. The DNA for the CDR3 is TGTGCCAGTAGGCCCCTTAACAAATTATTGAACACTGAAGCTTTCTTT.